The rows below give T cell receptor beta chains drawn from one sample of a study of Graves' ophthalmopathy and Graves' hyperthyroidism. TCRdb ran MiXCR on the multiplex PCR reads and lists one entry per CDR3 protein. The sample carries roughly 400,000 distinct CDR3 sequences, 15% recorded once. The specimen was peripheral blood. The receptors come from a woman aged 18-30 years with stable Graves' hyperthyroidism. Both conserved end residues are part of each CDR3. D genes are given only for firm matches. Expanded clones are given a class, and other clones once, few, many or no size at all.

v_call	clone_size	j_call	d_call	cdr3_aa	cdr3_nt
TRBV5-1	many	TRBJ2-4	TRBD1	CASSPGQGLQYF	TGCGCCAGCAGCCCGGGACAGGGGCTTCAGTACTTC
TRBV28	NA	TRBJ2-5	NA	CASSSGTPQETQYF	TGTGCCAGCAGTTCCGGGACGCCCCAAGAGACCCAGTACTTC
TRBV7-9	few	TRBJ1-2	TRBD1	CAGDRVGYTF	TGTGCCGGCGACAGGGTTGGCTACACCTTC
TRBV6-1	many	TRBJ1-3	NA	CASSESQARNTIYF	TGTGCCAGCAGTGAATCCCAGGCCAGAAACACCATATATTTT
TRBV12-3/TRBV12-4	many	TRBJ1-1	TRBD1	CASSPPGTGMNTEAFF	TGTGCCAGCAGTCCGCCCGGGACAGGAATGAACACTGAAGCTTTCTTT
TRBV30	NA	TRBJ1-1	NA	CAWRQNTEAFF	TGTGCCTGGAGGCAGAACACTGAAGCTTTCTTT
TRBV5-1	many	TRBJ1-1	NA	CASSLGETTNTEAFF	TGCGCCAGCAGCCTGGGGGAGACAACAAACACTGAAGCTTTCTTT
TRBV11-1	NA	TRBJ2-7	NA	CASSLAEGYEQYF	TGTGCCAGCAGCTTAGCGGAGGGCTACGAGCAGTACTTC
TRBV10-3	many	TRBJ2-5	NA	CAIRATEISGETQYF	TGTGCCATCAGAGCGACCGAGATAAGTGGGGAGACCCAGTACTTC
TRBV13	few	TRBJ1-6	NA	CASSLTDAHNSPLHF	TGTGCCAGCAGCTTAACCGACGCTCATAATTCACCCCTCCACTTT